One and the same sample provided the 25 T cell receptor beta chains below, sequenced in a study of blood T cell repertoires in COVID-19. Measured with immunoSEQ multiplex PCR; TCRdb has only the in-frame clones, and not every one. The data hold more than 110,000 clones, with roughly 80% observed a single time. Sequencing input: peripheral blood. The receptors come from a woman aged 45 to 65 with active or convalescent COVID-19.

This clone has more than one count but fewer than ten. The chain employs TRBV6-2 or TRBV6-3 and TRBJ1-5; no definite D call. V was clipped by 0 bases and J by 2 bases, with 17 bases between them. Germline V lookup: CDR1 MNHEY, CDR2 SVGEGT. The CDR3 is made up of 18 amino acids. The CDR3 nucleotides are TGTGCCAGCAGTTACTCGTCCTTATCAGTCCGGGGCAATCAGCCCCAGCATTTT. The encoded protein is CASSYSSLSVRGNQPQHF.

This chain joins TRBV19 and TRBJ1-5, with 7 bases aligning to TRBD1. CDR3 length: 16 amino acids. Germline-derived CDR1 and CDR2 are LNHDA and SQIVND (reference sequence). V shed 5 bases, J shed 6 bases, and the junction held 13 bases outside the gene matches. CDR3 nucleotides: TGTGCCAGTAGTGTACCGCGACAGGGACCTGGTCAGCCCCAGCATTTT. This codes for CASSVPRQGPGQPQHF. Complete variable domain (other parts from reference TRBV19 and TRBJ1-5): DGGITQSPKYLFRKEGQNVTLSCEQNLNHDAMYWYRQDPGQGLRLIYYSQIVNDFQKGDIAEGYSVSREKKESFPLTVTSAQKNPTAFYLCASSVPRQGPGQPQHFGDGTRLSIL.

The chain couples TRBV5-1 to TRBJ1-2; 7 bases map to TRBD1. V shed 3 bases, J shed 8 bases, and the junction held 10 bases outside the gene matches. The CDR3 runs to 14 residues. The germline V gene has CDR1 SGHRS and CDR2 YFSETQ. The CDR3 sequence: CASSSSLTGSGYTF. The CDR3 DNA sequence: TGCGCCAGCAGCTCCTCGTTGACAGGGAGCGGCTACACCTTC.

The chain links TRBV7-2 to TRBJ2-3; D is uncertain. The CDR3 spans 13 residues. Germline V lookup: CDR1 SGHTA, CDR2 FQGNSA. V lost 4 bases and J lost 6, with 11 bases in between. The CDR3 DNA reads TGTGCCAGCAGCTCTGACCCGCGGGATACGCAGTATTTT. Protein sequence: CASSSDPRDTQYF. Complete variable domain (other parts from reference TRBV7-2 and TRBJ2-3): GAGVSQSPSNKVTEKGKDVELRCDPISGHTALYWYRQSLGQGLEFLIYFQGNSAPDKSGLPSDRFSAERTGGSVSTLTIQRTQQEDSAVYLCASSSDPRDTQYFGPGTRLTVL.

This clone was recorded only once. The chain links TRBV18 to TRBJ2-7; 11 nucleotides match TRBD2. Germline CDR1 and CDR2: KGHSH and LQKENI. After removal of 0 bases from V and 0 bases from J, the junction contained 4 bases not matched to a gene. CDR3 length: 17 residues. CDR3 sequence reads: CASSPPGGLAGSYEQYF. CDR3 nucleotide sequence: TGTGCCAGCTCACCACCCGGAGGACTAGCGGGCTCCTACGAGCAGTACTTC.

The chain has TRBV30 and TRBJ2-1; 15 bases align to TRBD2. V shed 2 bases, J shed 7 bases, and the junction held 9 bases outside the gene matches. Germline-derived CDR1 and CDR2 are GTSNPN and SVGIG (reference sequence). The CDR3 is made up of 17 amino acids. The CDR3 spells CAWSKPGLAGGRNEQFF. The CDR3 DNA follows: TGTGCCTGGAGTAAACCGGGACTAGCGGGAGGCCGGAATGAGCAGTTCTTC.

The chain recombines TRBV14 with TRBJ1-1, with TRBD1 as a possible D gene (5 bases). This CDR3 has 14 amino acids. V was clipped by 2 bases and J by 6 bases, with 13 bases between them. Per the germline V gene, CDR1 is SGHDN and CDR2 is FVKESK. This CDR3 is CASSQSGFRSEAFF. DNA for the CDR3: TGTGCCAGCAGCCAATCAGGGTTTAGGTCTGAAGCTTTCTTT.

The chain uses TRBV4-3 and TRBJ1-4, with a possible D match to TRBD1 (5 bases). V gave up 3 bases and J gave up 3 bases, with 14 bases separating them. The germline V gene has CDR1 LGHNA and CDR2 YSLEER. This CDR3 comprises 16 residues. The CDR3 nucleotides are TGCGCCAGCAGCCACACCCGGGGGACCGCTAATGAAAAACTGTTTTTT. It yields the protein CASSHTRGTANEKLFF.

The genes are TRBV9 and TRBJ2-3, with D unclear. V lost 4 bases and J lost 2, with 11 bases in between. Germline CDR1 SGDLS, CDR2 YYNGEE. This CDR3 is built from 14 residues. CDR3 nucleotides: TGTGCCAGCAGCCTGGCCTCCTCCACAGATACGCAGTATTTT. Protein product: CASSLASSTDTQYF.

This chain links TRBV5-1 with TRBJ2-7; 7 nucleotides match TRBD2. Trimming took 3 bases from V and 3 from J; bases not matched to a gene: 9. Germline assignment: CDR1 SGHRS and CDR2 YFSETQ. The CDR3 loop spans 15 amino acids. The CDR3 DNA sequence: TGCGCCAGCAGCTGGGGGACGGGGACTATCTACGAGCAGTACTTC. Translation gives CASSWGTGTIYEQYF. The entire variable domain, with the rest obtained from reference TRBV5-1 and TRBJ2-7, is as follows: KAGVTQTPRYLIKTRGQQVTLSCSPISGHRSVSWYQQTPGQGLQFLFEYFSETQRNKGNFPGRFSGRQFSNSRSEMNVSTLELGDSALYLCASSWGTGTIYEQYFGPGTRLTVT.

This clone was seen a few times. The chain carries TRBV28 and TRBJ2-1; 13 positions agree with TRBD2. The ends lost 2 bases at V and 8 bases at J; junction bases unmatched: 12. From germline, CDR1 is MDHEN and CDR2 SYDVKM. The CDR3 totals 18 residues. The CDR3 loop reads CASSLRPGLAGSVYEQFF. The DNA of the CDR3 is TGTGCCAGCAGTTTACGACCGGGACTAGCGGGATCTGTCTATGAGCAGTTCTTC.

The chain has TRBV5-4 and TRBJ1-5, with TRBD1 matching 10 bases. Germline CDR1 is SGHNT and CDR2 is YYREEE (reference sequence). The CDR3 totals 15 residues. With 4 bases clipped from V and 4 bases from J, the junction kept 5 bases outside the gene matches. Here the CDR3 reads CASSTSGQGNQPQHF. As DNA, the CDR3 is TGTGCCAGCAGCACCTCGGGACAGGGGAATCAGCCCCAGCATTTT.

The rearrangement links TRBV4-2 to TRBJ1-2; D is unclear. Per germline, CDR1 LGHNA and CDR2 YNFKEQ. CDR3 length equals 13 residues. Trimming took off 1 base at V and 6 bases at J, with 9 bases between the two ends. The CDR3 coding sequence is TGTGCCAGCAGCCAAGGATTCCCGGATGGCTACACCTTC. It specifies CASSQGFPDGYTF.

J is TRBJ1-2 and V is TRBV12-3 or TRBV12-4; 9 bases align to TRBD1. This CDR3 contains 12 residues. V lost 7 bases and J lost 8; bases outside the gene matches: 5. CDR3 in amino acids: CASKQGAQGYTF. Written as DNA, the CDR3 is TGTGCCAGCAAACAGGGGGCGCAGGGCTACACCTTC.

This chain links TRBV5-1 with TRBJ2-2; D unclear. Germline CDR1 reads SGHRS; CDR2 reads YFSETQ. The CDR3 is 14 amino acids. V was trimmed by 2 bases and J by 4 bases, leaving 9 bases between them. The CDR3 sequence: CASSLASGTGELFF. The CDR3 coding sequence is TGCGCCAGCAGCTTAGCTAGTGGCACCGGGGAGCTGTTTTTT.

The rearrangement joins TRBV6-5 to TRBJ1-2, with 9 bases lining up with TRBD1. With 2 bases clipped from V and 6 bases from J, the junction kept 4 bases outside the gene matches. This CDR3 spans 14 amino acids. Germline CDR1 and CDR2: MNHEY and SVGAGI. CDR3 in DNA: TGTGCCAGCAGTTACAACAGGGGGCGGGATGGCTACACCTTC. This codes for CASSYNRGRDGYTF.

V is TRBV9 and J is TRBJ2-2; 7 nucleotides match TRBD1. Germline-derived CDR1 and CDR2 are SGDLS and YYNGEE. The CDR3 spans 15 residues. The V and J ends lost 2 bases and 4 bases, in that order; junction bases with no gene match: 5. CDR3 in amino acids: CASSVRGQGTGELFF. DNA of the CDR3: TGTGCCAGCAGCGTTAGGGGGCAGGGCACCGGGGAGCTGTTTTTT.

This clone was recorded once. The rearrangement links TRBV12-3 or TRBV12-4 to TRBJ1-5, with D possibly being TRBD1 (5 bases). Trimming took off 3 bases at V and 8 bases at J, with 8 bases between the two ends. The CDR3 is 12 amino acids. CDR3: CASSLSGKPQHF. The CDR3 nucleotides read TGTGCCAGCAGTTTGTCAGGGAAGCCCCAGCATTTT.

V and J are TRBV30 and TRBJ2-7, with 9 bases lining up with TRBD2. Trimming cost V 2 bases and J 5 bases; bases outside gene matches: 10. Germline V gene lookup returns CDR1 GTSNPN and CDR2 SVGIG (reference sequence). This CDR3 has 15 residues. The CDR3 loop is CAWSPQREVWDEQYF. CDR3 DNA sequence: TGTGCCTGGAGTCCCCAGCGGGAGGTTTGGGACGAGCAGTACTTC.

The chain is built from TRBV28 and TRBJ2-4, with D possibly TRBD2 on 6 matching bases. The V and J ends lost 8 bases and 1 base respectively, with 12 bases between them. Germline lookup yields CDR1 MDHEN and CDR2 SYDVKM. CDR3 size: 14 residues. CDR3 in amino acids: CASLDRGAKNIQYF. The CDR3 coding sequence is TGTGCCAGCCTGGACCGGGGGGCCAAAAACATTCAGTACTTC.

The chain combines TRBV3-1 (or the pseudogene TRBV3-2) with TRBJ2-3, with TRBD2 identical over 8 bases. The CDR3 runs 15 residues. The V and J ends lost 5 bases and 1 base, in that order; junction bases with no gene match: 5. In germline, CDR1 is LGHDT, CDR2 YNNKEL (reference sequence). DNA for the CDR3: TGTGCCAGCAGCACCCGGGGGGGCCGCACAGATACGCAGTATTTT. Protein: CASSTRGGRTDTQYF.

The V call is TRBV29-1, the J call TRBJ2-3, with TRBD1 matching over 10 bases. Germline loops: CDR1 SQVTM, CDR2 ANQGSEA. The CDR3 sequence is 14 residues long. V lost 5 bases and J lost 6; bases outside the gene matches: 8. CDR3 in amino acids: CSVKTGGSLDTQYF. CDR3 DNA sequence: TGCAGCGTTAAGACAGGGGGCTCGTTGGATACGCAGTATTTT.

The chain carries TRBV2 and TRBJ1-1; 9 bases align to TRBD1. The germline V gene encodes CDR1 SNHLY and CDR2 FYNNEI. V lost 5 bases and J lost 5; bases outside the gene matches: 9. The CDR3 has 15 amino acids. CDR3 residues: CASSLTGGRRTEAFF. In DNA form, the CDR3 reads TGTGCCAGCAGTCTGACAGGGGGGAGGCGAACTGAAGCTTTCTTT.

The chain joins TRBV19 to TRBJ1-1; TRBD1 agrees at 7 bases. CDR3 size: 15 residues. V was clipped by 3 bases and J by 1 base; unmatched bases: 5. The V gene's germline CDR1 is LNHDA and CDR2 SQIVND (reference sequence). CDR3 amino acids: CASSIPRGANTEAFF. The CDR3 region has the DNA TGTGCCAGTAGTATCCCCAGGGGGGCGAACACTGAAGCTTTCTTT. The full variable domain, rest sourced from reference TRBV19 and TRBJ1-1, is DGGITQSPKYLFRKEGQNVTLSCEQNLNHDAMYWYRQDPGQGLRLIYYSQIVNDFQKGDIAEGYSVSREKKESFPLTVTSAQKNPTAFYLCASSIPRGANTEAFFGQGTRLTVV.

The chain has TRBV15 and TRBJ2-7; 8 positions match TRBD1. CDR1 is LNHNV and CDR2 is YYDKDF in the germline V gene (reference sequence). V trimming: 0 bases; J trimming: 4 bases; junction bases outside the gene matches: 8. The CDR3 covers 16 residues. The CDR3 DNA reads TGTGCCACCAGCAGAGAGACAGGGGAATGGGGATACGAGCAGTACTTC. Translated, it gives CATSRETGEWGYEQYF. The full variable domain, its missing parts supplied by reference TRBV15 and TRBJ2-7, is DAMVIQNPRYQVTQFGKPVTLSCSQTLNHNVMYWYQQKSSQAPKLLFHYYDKDFNNEADTPDNFQSRRPNTSFCFLDIRSPGLGDTAMYLCATSRETGEWGYEQYFGPGTRLTVT.